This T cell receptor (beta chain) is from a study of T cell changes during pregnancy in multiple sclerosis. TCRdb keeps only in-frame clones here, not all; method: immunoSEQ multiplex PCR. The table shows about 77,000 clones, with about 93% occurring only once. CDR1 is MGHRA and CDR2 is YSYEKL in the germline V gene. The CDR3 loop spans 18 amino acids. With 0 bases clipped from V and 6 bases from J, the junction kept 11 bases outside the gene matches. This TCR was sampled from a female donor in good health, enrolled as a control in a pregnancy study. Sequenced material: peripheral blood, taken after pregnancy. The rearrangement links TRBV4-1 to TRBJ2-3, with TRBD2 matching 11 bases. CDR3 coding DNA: TGCGCCAGCAGCCAAGAATATGGGTCTAGCGGGAGGACCGATACGCAGTATTTT. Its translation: CASSQEYGSSGRTDTQYF.